This T cell receptor beta chain was recovered during a study of blood T cell repertoires in COVID-19. Study overall: Researchers got acute and convalescent COVID-19 samples from the United States, Italy and Spain. Sample material is recorded as cDNA or gDNA derived from T cells, B-cell-depleted T cells, or PBMCs.

This clone was counted once. Authors' methods: Quantification of nucleated cells was approximated via reference gene primer amplification. Only in-frame clones appear in the TCRdb table, and some are missing; sequencing was by immunoSEQ multiplex PCR. V and J calls and clone size are copied from that table; D and trimming were computed from the DNA. Of 200,000 to 300,000 clones detected, about 87% appear once; the ten largest clones hold about 4%. The receptor's source is a middle-aged woman with acute or convalescent COVID-19. Sample: peripheral blood.

This chain's CDR3 is CASMLRDTTYNEQFF. The CDR3 bases are TGCGCCAGCATGCTTAGGGACACGACCTACAATGAGCAGTTCTTC. The J gene is TRBJ2-1, the V gene TRBV5-1; D might be TRBD1 (6 bases). CDR3 length: 15 amino acids. V was clipped by 6 bases and J by 2 bases, with 15 bases between them. Germline V lookup: CDR1 SGHRS, CDR2 YFSETQ.